Listed below are T cell receptor beta chains from one sample, sequenced in a study of T cell responses to AZD1222 COVID-19 vaccine. Clones were read by immunoSEQ multiplex PCR, and TCRdb kept only the in-frame ones, dropping some. The sample shows 94,000 or so clones, approximately 87% of them seen only once. The sample was peripheral blood, taken on day 0 of AZD1222 vaccination. The receptors originated from an adult in good health. CDR3s include the opening cysteine and the closing phenylalanine or tryptophan. A D gene is named only where the DNA matches it firmly. Where a row states a size, it is once, few, many or the class of an expanded clone; other rows omit it.

j_call: TRBJ2-7; d_call: TRBD1; clone_size: -; v_call: TRBV10-3; cdr3_aa: CAISAGTGDEQYF; cdr3_nt: TGTGCCATCAGTGCCGGGACAGGGGACGAGCAGTACTTC
j_call: TRBJ1-2; d_call: -; clone_size: -; v_call: TRBV7-2; cdr3_aa: CASSIRTPSSGYTF; cdr3_nt: TGTGCCAGCAGCATCCGGACACCCTCTAGTGGCTACACCTTC
j_call: TRBJ2-1; d_call: TRBD2; clone_size: -; v_call: TRBV24-1; cdr3_aa: CATSRLATEQFF; cdr3_nt: TGTGCCACCAGCAGACTAGCCACTGAGCAGTTCTTC
j_call: TRBJ1-1; d_call: -; clone_size: -; v_call: TRBV7-9; cdr3_aa: CASISQGGTEAFF; cdr3_nt: TGTGCCAGCATCTCACAGGGTGGCACTGAAGCTTTCTTT
j_call: TRBJ1-1; d_call: TRBD1; clone_size: -; v_call: TRBV6-5; cdr3_aa: CASTLLGQGARAFF; cdr3_nt: TGTGCCAGCACCCTCCTCGGACAGGGGGCAAGAGCTTTCTTT
j_call: TRBJ1-1; d_call: TRBD1; clone_size: -; v_call: TRBV18; cdr3_aa: CASSQTTGWPGEAFF; cdr3_nt: TGTGCCAGCTCACAAACGACAGGGTGGCCTGGTGAAGCTTTCTTT
j_call: TRBJ2-5; d_call: TRBD1; clone_size: -; v_call: TRBV12-3/TRBV12-4; cdr3_aa: CASAGQGGETQYF; cdr3_nt: TGTGCCAGCGCAGGACAGGGTGGCGAGACCCAGTACTTC
j_call: TRBJ2-7; d_call: TRBD1; clone_size: -; v_call: TRBV14; cdr3_aa: CASSQIRQGGEQYF; cdr3_nt: TGTGCCAGCAGCCAAATAAGACAGGGTGGCGAGCAGTACTTC
j_call: TRBJ2-7; d_call: TRBD2; clone_size: -; v_call: TRBV30; cdr3_aa: CAWSTAGGFGEQYF; cdr3_nt: TGTGCCTGGAGTACAGCGGGAGGGTTTGGCGAGCAGTACTTC
j_call: TRBJ2-1; d_call: TRBD2; clone_size: -; v_call: TRBV9; cdr3_aa: CASSVAVGTSGRVSQNEQFF; cdr3_nt: TGTGCCAGCAGCGTAGCTGTCGGGACTAGCGGGAGGGTGTCGCAGAATGAGCAGTTCTTC
j_call: TRBJ2-1; d_call: TRBD2; clone_size: -; v_call: TRBV6-5; cdr3_aa: CASSPPSGRNEQFF; cdr3_nt: TGTGCCAGCAGTCCCCCTAGCGGGAGAAATGAGCAGTTCTTC
j_call: TRBJ1-5; d_call: -; clone_size: -; v_call: TRBV21-1; cdr3_aa: CASSKPRDQPQHF; cdr3_nt: TGTGCCAGCAGCAAACCCAGGGATCAGCCCCAGCATTTT
j_call: TRBJ2-6; d_call: -; clone_size: -; v_call: TRBV27; cdr3_aa: CASSTPPRVDSAPNVLTF; cdr3_nt: TGTGCCAGCTCTACCCCACCACGTGTCGATTCTGCGCCCAACGTCCTGACTTTC
j_call: TRBJ2-5; d_call: TRBD2; clone_size: -; v_call: TRBV15; cdr3_aa: CATSRDRLAGRETQYF; cdr3_nt: TGTGCCACCAGCAGAGATCGACTAGCGGGACGGGAGACCCAGTACTTC
j_call: TRBJ1-1; d_call: -; clone_size: -; v_call: TRBV5-4; cdr3_aa: CASSPWDGNTEAFF; cdr3_nt: TGTGCCAGCAGCCCCTGGGACGGGAACACTGAAGCTTTCTTT
j_call: TRBJ2-1; d_call: -; clone_size: -; v_call: TRBV24-1; cdr3_aa: CATSDSPLNEQFF; cdr3_nt: TGTGCCACCAGTGATAGTCCTCTCAATGAGCAGTTCTTC
j_call: TRBJ2-7; d_call: -; clone_size: -; v_call: TRBV10-3; cdr3_aa: CAIRTTSPGEQYF; cdr3_nt: TGTGCCATCAGAACGACTAGTCCCGGCGAGCAGTACTTC
j_call: TRBJ1-4; d_call: -; clone_size: few; v_call: TRBV4-1; cdr3_aa: CASYKDGEKLFF; cdr3_nt: TGCGCTTCCTACAAGGACGGTGAAAAACTGTTTTTT
j_call: TRBJ1-5; d_call: -; clone_size: -; v_call: TRBV21-1; cdr3_aa: CASSNLQGNQPQHF; cdr3_nt: TGTGCCAGCAGCAATTTGCAGGGCAATCAGCCCCAGCATTTT
j_call: TRBJ2-3; d_call: -; clone_size: -; v_call: TRBV10-3; cdr3_aa: CAISESTIGTDTQYF; cdr3_nt: TGTGCCATCAGTGAGTCGACAATTGGGACAGATACGCAGTATTTT
j_call: TRBJ2-7; d_call: TRBD2; clone_size: -; v_call: TRBV28; cdr3_aa: CASSSSPTPTSGYEQYF; cdr3_nt: TGTGCCAGCAGTTCCTCCCCCACCCCGACTAGCGGCTACGAGCAGTACTTC
j_call: TRBJ2-7; d_call: TRBD2; clone_size: once; v_call: TRBV7-2; cdr3_aa: CASSPGGSSYEQYF; cdr3_nt: TGTGCCAGCAGCCCGGGGGGTTCCTCCTACGAGCAGTACTTC
j_call: TRBJ1-6; d_call: -; clone_size: -; v_call: TRBV5-6; cdr3_aa: CASSYLQGAGKSPLHF; cdr3_nt: TGTGCCAGCAGCTACCTACAGGGAGCGGGGAAATCACCCCTCCACTTT
j_call: TRBJ2-7; d_call: -; clone_size: -; v_call: TRBV4-1; cdr3_aa: CASSQAQTSYEQYF; cdr3_nt: TGCGCCAGCAGCCAAGCGCAGACGTCCTACGAGCAGTACTTC
j_call: TRBJ1-5; d_call: -; clone_size: -; v_call: TRBV30; cdr3_aa: CAWSEEVETQHF; cdr3_nt: TGTGCCTGGAGTGAGGAGGTAGAGACCCAGCATTTT
j_call: TRBJ2-7; d_call: -; clone_size: -; v_call: TRBV2; cdr3_aa: CATRGGSLSYEQYF; cdr3_nt: TGTGCCACCAGGGGAGGGAGCCTCTCCTACGAGCAGTACTTC
j_call: TRBJ2-2; d_call: TRBD2; clone_size: -; v_call: TRBV5-4; cdr3_aa: CASSLAATSGNTGELFF; cdr3_nt: TGTGCCAGCAGCTTGGCCGCGACTAGCGGGAACACCGGGGAGCTGTTTTTT
j_call: TRBJ1-6; d_call: -; clone_size: -; v_call: TRBV2; cdr3_aa: CASSVSRVYNSPLHF; cdr3_nt: TGTGCCAGCAGTGTATCTAGGGTTTATAATTCACCCCTCCACTTT
j_call: TRBJ1-5; d_call: -; clone_size: -; v_call: TRBV6-2/TRBV6-3; cdr3_aa: CASSSADGYSNQPQHF; cdr3_nt: TGTGCCAGCAGTTCTGCCGACGGTTATAGCAATCAGCCCCAGCATTTT
j_call: TRBJ2-7; d_call: TRBD2; clone_size: -; v_call: TRBV7-7; cdr3_aa: CASSAGLAGGPYEQYF; cdr3_nt: TGTGCTAGCAGCGCGGGACTAGCGGGAGGGCCTTACGAGCAGTACTTC
j_call: TRBJ2-7; d_call: TRBD2; clone_size: -; v_call: TRBV5-1; cdr3_aa: CASSASSGSSYEQYF; cdr3_nt: TGCGCCAGCAGCGCGTCTAGCGGGAGCTCCTACGAGCAGTACTTC
j_call: TRBJ1-6; d_call: TRBD1; clone_size: -; v_call: TRBV9; cdr3_aa: CASSVDQGASNSPLHF; cdr3_nt: TGTGCCAGCAGCGTAGACCAGGGGGCATCAAATTCACCCCTCCACTTT
j_call: TRBJ2-1; d_call: TRBD2; clone_size: -; v_call: TRBV5-1; cdr3_aa: CASTPLAGVDNEQFF; cdr3_nt: TGCGCCAGCACCCCTCTAGCGGGAGTCGACAATGAGCAGTTCTTC